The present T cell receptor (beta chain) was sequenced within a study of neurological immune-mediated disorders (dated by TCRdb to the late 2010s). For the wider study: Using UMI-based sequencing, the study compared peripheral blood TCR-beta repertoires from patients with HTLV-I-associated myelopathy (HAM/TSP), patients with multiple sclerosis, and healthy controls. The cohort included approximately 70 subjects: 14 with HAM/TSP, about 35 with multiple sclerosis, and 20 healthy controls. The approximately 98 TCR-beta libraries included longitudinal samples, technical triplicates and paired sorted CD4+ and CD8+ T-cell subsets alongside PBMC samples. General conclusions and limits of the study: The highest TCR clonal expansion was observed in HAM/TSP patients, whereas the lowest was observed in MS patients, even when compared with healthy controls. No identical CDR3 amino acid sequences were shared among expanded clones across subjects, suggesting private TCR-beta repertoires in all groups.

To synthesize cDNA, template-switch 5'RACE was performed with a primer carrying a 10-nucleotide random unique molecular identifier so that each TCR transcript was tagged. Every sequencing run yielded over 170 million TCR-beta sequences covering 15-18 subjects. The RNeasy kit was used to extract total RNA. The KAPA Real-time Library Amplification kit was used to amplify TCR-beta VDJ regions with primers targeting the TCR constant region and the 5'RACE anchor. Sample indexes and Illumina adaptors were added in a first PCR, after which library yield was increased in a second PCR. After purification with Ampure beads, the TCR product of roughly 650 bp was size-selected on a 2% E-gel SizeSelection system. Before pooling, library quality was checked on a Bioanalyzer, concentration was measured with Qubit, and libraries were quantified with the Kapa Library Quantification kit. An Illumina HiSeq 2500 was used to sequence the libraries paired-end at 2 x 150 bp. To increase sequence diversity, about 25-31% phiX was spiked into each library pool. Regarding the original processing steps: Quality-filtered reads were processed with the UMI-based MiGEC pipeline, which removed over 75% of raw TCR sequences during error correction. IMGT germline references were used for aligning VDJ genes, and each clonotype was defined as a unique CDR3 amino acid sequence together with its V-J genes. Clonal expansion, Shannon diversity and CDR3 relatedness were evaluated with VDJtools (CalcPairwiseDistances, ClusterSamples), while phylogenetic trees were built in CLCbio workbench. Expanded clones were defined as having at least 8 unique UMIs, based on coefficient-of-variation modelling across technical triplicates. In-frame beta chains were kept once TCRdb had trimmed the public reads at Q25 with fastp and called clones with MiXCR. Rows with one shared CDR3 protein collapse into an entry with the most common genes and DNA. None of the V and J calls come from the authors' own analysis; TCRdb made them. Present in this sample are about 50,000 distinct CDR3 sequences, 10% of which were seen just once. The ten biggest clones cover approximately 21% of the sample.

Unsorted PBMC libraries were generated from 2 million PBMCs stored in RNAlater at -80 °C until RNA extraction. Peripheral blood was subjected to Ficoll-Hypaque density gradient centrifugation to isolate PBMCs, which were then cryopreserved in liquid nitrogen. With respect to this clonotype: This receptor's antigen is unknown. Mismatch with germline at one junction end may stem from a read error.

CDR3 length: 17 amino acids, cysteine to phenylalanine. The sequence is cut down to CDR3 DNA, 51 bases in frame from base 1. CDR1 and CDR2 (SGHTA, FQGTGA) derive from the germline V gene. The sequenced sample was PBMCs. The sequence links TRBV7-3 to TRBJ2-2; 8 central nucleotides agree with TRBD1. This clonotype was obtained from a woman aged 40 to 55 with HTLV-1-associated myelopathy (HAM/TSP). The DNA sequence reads TGTGCCGGCAGCTTAAACGCACAGGGGGTTGACACCGGTGAGCTGTTTTTT. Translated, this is CAGSLNAQGVDTGELFF.